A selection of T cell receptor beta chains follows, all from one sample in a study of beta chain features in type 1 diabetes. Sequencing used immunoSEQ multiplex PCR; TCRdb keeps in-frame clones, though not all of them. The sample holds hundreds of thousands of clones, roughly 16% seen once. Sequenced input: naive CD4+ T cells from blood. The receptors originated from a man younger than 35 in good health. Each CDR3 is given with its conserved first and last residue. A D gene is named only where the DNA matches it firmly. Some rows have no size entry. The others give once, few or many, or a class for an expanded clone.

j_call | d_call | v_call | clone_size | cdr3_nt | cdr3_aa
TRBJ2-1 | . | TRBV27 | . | TGTGCCAGCAGCCTCGAGGGGGCGGTGGGTTCGAGCGGGAGAAGGACCTACAATGAGCAGTTCTTC | CASSLEGAVGSSGRRTYNEQFF
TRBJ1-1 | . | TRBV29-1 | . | TGCAGCATTCGGAAGGGGACTGAAGCTTTCTTT | CSIRKGTEAFF
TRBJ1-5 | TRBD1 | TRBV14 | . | TGTGCCAGCAGCCAGGCAGGGGGCGGGGAACCCCAGCATTTT | CASSQAGGGEPQHF
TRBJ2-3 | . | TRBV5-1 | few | TGCGCCAGCAGGCGGGACCCTACAGATACGCAGTATTTT | CASRRDPTDTQYF
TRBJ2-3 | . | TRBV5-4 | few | TGTGCCAACCGGCCTAACTTAGGGACAGATACGCAGTATTTT | CANRPNLGTDTQYF
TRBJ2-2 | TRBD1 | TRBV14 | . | TGTGCCAGCAGCCAATATATCGGGACAGGCACCACCGGGGAGCTGTTTTTT | CASSQYIGTGTTGELFF
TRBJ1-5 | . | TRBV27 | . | TGTGCCAGCAGTTTAAGTGGCGTGGGTAACACCTTAGGAGGTCAGCCCCAGCATTTT | CASSLSGVGNTLGGQPQHF
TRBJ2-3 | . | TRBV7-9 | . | TGTGCCAGCAGCCCCCAGAGGCGCACAGATACGCAGTATTTT | CASSPQRRTDTQYF
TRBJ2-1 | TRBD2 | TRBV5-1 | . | TGCGCCAGCAGCCCGACTAGCGGGGGGCTCTACAATGAGCAGTTCTTC | CASSPTSGGLYNEQFF
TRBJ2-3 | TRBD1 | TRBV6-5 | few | TGTGCCAGCAGGCCCGGACAGGCCCACACAGATACGCAGTATTTT | CASRPGQAHTDTQYF
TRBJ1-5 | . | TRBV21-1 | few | TGTGCCAGCAGCAAATGGGCGTTGGCAGGGGCCCTACCGTGGCATTTT | CASSKWALAGALPWHF
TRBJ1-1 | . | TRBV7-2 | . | TGTGCCAGCAGCTATGGGTACGGATTTAATGACGAGGGACCTGAAGCTTTCTTT | CASSYGYGFNDEGPEAFF
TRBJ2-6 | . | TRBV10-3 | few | TGTGCCATGAGGGGGGCCGGGGCCAACGTCCTGACTTTC | CAMRGAGANVLTF
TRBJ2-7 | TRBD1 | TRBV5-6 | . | TGTGCCAGCAACTTCGGGACAGCCTACGAGCAGTACTTC | CASNFGTAYEQYF
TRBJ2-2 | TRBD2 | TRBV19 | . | TGTGCCAGTCGGGCGGCAGCGGGGGACCGCACCGGGGAGCTGTTTTTT | CASRAAAGDRTGELFF
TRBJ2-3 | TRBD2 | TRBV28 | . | TGTGCCAGCAGTCCATATAGCGGGAGGGGGGGCTCTAGCACAGATACGCAGTATTTT | CASSPYSGRGGSSTDTQYF
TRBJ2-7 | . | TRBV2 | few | TGTGCCACCGTCTCGACAGTAAGCTCCTACGAGCAGTACTTC | CATVSTVSSYEQYF
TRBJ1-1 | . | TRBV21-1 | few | TGTGCCAGCAGCAACCCGGGGACAGGGTTTTGCACTGAAGCTTTCTTT | CASSNPGTGFCTEAFF
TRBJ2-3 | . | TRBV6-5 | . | TGTGCCAGCAAAAGAGATACGCAGTATTTT | CASKRDTQYF
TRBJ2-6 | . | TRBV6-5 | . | TGTGCCAGCAGGGGGAATGGTGGGGCCAACGTCCTGACTTTC | CASRGNGGANVLTF
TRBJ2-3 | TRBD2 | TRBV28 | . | TGTGCCAGCAGCCTAGTCCTAGCGGGAGGAACAGATACGCAGTATTTT | CASSLVLAGGTDTQYF
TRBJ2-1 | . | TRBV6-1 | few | TGTGCCAGCAGTGAACGGCAGACAAACAATGAGCAGTTCTTC | CASSERQTNNEQFF
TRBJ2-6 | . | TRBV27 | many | TGTGCCAGCAGTTACTCTGGGGCCAACGTCCTGACTTTC | CASSYSGANVLTF
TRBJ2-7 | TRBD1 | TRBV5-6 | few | TGTGCCAGCAGAAGACAGGGTGGGGAGTGGAGCTACGAGCAGTACTTC | CASRRQGGEWSYEQYF
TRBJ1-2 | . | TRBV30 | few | TGTGCCTGGAGAAGGGAGGGATTCGGACGGCTCAGCTATGGCTACACCTTC | CAWRREGFGRLSYGYTF
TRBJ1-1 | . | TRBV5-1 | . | TGCGCCAGCAGCTTGGAAAGGGTTTTGACTGAAGCTTTCTTT | CASSLERVLTEAFF
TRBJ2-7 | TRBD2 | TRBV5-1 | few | TGCGCCAGCAGCGGAAGGACTAGCGGGAGTTTGCACGAGCAGTACTTC | CASSGRTSGSLHEQYF
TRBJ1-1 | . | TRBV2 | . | TGTGCCAGCAGGAGGGGCGGTGAAGCTTTCTTT | CASRRGGEAFF
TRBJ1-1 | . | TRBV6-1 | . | TGTGCCAGCAGCCGCCGACTTACAGCGAACACTGAAGCTTTCTTT | CASSRRLTANTEAFF
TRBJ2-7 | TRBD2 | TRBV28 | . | TGTGCCAGCAGTTTAGCGAAACAGGGACTAGCGGGAGACGAGCAGTACTTC | CASSLAKQGLAGDEQYF
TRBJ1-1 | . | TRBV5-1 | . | TGCGCCAGCAGCTTGTTGGGGGCCAGGAACACTGAAGCTTTCTTT | CASSLLGARNTEAFF
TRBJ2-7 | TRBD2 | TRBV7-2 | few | TGTGCCAGCAGCGCAAGCGGGAGTCGGTCCTACGAGCAGTACTTC | CASSASGSRSYEQYF
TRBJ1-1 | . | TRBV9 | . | TGTGCCAGCAGCGAAGACAGCGCCTTGGACACTGAAGCTTTCTTT | CASSEDSALDTEAFF
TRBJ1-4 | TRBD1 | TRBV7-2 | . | TGTGCCAGCAGCACCACCCCGGGACAGACTAATGAAAAACTGTTTTTT | CASSTTPGQTNEKLFF
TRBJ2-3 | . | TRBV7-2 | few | TGTGCCAGCAGCTTACGTCGGGGGGCAGGAGATACGCAGTATTTT | CASSLRRGAGDTQYF
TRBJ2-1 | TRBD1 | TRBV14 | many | TGTGCCAGCAGCCTTCGGGACAGGGGGTTCACTGAGCAGTTCTTC | CASSLRDRGFTEQFF
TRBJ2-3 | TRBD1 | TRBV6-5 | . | TGTGCCAGCAAAGGGCAGGGGGCGATTGGTACGCAGTATTTT | CASKGQGAIGTQYF
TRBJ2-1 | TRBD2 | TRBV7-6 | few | TGTGCCAGCAGCGGCCTAGCGGGAGGAGGGAATGAGCAGTTCTTC | CASSGLAGGGNEQFF
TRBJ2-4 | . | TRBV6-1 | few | TGTGCCAGCACTAGGGAGGCCAAAAACATTCAGTACTTC | CASTREAKNIQYF
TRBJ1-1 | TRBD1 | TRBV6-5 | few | TGTGCCAGCAGGGGGACAGGGCGCACTGAAGCTTTCTTT | CASRGTGRTEAFF
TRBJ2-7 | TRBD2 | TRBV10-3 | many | TGTGCCTCTAGCGGTACCTACGAGCAGTACTTC | CASSGTYEQYF
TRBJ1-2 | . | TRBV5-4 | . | TGTGCCAGCAGCTTGGCTGGGAACTATGGCTACACCTTC | CASSLAGNYGYTF
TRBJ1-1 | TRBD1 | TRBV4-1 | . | TGCGCCAGCAGCCGCATCGGACAGGGGGCGAACACTGAAGCTTTCTTT | CASSRIGQGANTEAFF
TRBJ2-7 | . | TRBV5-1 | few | TGCGCCAGCAGCTTGGGCACCAGGGGGGGCGAGCAGTACTTC | CASSLGTRGGEQYF
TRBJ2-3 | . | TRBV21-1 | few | TGTGCCAGCAGCAAAGAGACTAGCAAGGAGACAGATACGCAGTATTTT | CASSKETSKETDTQYF
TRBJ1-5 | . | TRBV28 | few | TGTGCCAGCAGAAGAGGGGTCGATAGCAATCAGCCCCAGCATTTT | CASRRGVDSNQPQHF
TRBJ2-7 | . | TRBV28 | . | TGTGCCAGCAGTATACGCCCCCGGGGTAGCCGCTCCTACGAGCAGTACTTC | CASSIRPRGSRSYEQYF
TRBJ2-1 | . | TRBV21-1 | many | TGTGCCAGCAGCGTGCAGTTCTTC | CASSVQFF
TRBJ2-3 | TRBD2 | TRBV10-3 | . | TGTGCCATCAGTAAGAAGCGGGAGGGTACAGATACGCAGTATTTT | CAISKKREGTDTQYF
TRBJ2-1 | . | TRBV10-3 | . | TGTGCCATCAGCAAAGCCCCTGGGAATGAGCAGTTCTTC | CAISKAPGNEQFF
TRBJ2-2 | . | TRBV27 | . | TGTGCCAGCAGTTTGTATGGGGAGCTGTTTTTT | CASSLYGELFF
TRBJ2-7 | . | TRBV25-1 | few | TGTGCCAGCAGCGGAATGCACTACGAGCAGTACTTC | CASSGMHYEQYF
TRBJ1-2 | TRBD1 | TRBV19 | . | TGTGCCAGTAGTTCCGCCGGGACAGGGGTCTATGGCTACACCTTC | CASSSAGTGVYGYTF
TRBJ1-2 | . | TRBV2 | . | TGTGCCAGCAGTACCACAACAGGTTACCTCTATGGCTACACCTTC | CASSTTTGYLYGYTF
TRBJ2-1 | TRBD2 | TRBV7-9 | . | TGTGCCAGCAGTGATCAGGCTAGCGGGGGTCTGTTCTTC | CASSDQASGGLFF
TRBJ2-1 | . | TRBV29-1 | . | TGCAGCGTTGGACACGGCTACAATGAGCAGTTCTTC | CSVGHGYNEQFF
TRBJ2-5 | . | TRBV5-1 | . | TGCGCCAGCAGCTTGGAAGGACAGCAAGAGACCCAGTACTTC | CASSLEGQQETQYF
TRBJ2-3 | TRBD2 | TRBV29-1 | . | TGCAGCGTTGAGTCTGGGCTAGCGGGCAGGGGCACAGATACGCAGTATTTT | CSVESGLAGRGTDTQYF
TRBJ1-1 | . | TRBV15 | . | TGTGCCACCAGCAGAGATCCGGGAGGTTCCGGTAAATTGGCTTTCTTT | CATSRDPGGSGKLAFF